The rows below give T cell receptor beta chains drawn from one sample of a study of CD8+ T cells in alopecia areata. Produced via immunoSEQ multiplex PCR; TCRdb's table is partial and in-frame only. In the table there are under 85,000 clones, around 49% of which are singletons. Sequencing was performed on CD8+ T cells sorted from blood, taken at week 0. Receptors were obtained from a human donor with alopecia areata. Each CDR3 is given with its conserved first and last residue. Fields, in order: CDR3 protein, CDR3 DNA, D gene, V gene, clone size, J gene. D genes are given only for firm matches. Some rows have no size entry. The others give once, few or many, or a class for an expanded clone.

CASSASPLDYNEQFF TGTGCCAGCAGCGCCTCACCACTAGACTACAATGAGCAGTTCTTC . TRBV7-3 . TRBJ2-1
CASSQDRGAGNTGELFF TGCGCCAGCAGCCAAGATAGGGGTGCGGGAAACACCGGGGAGCTGTTTTTT . TRBV4-3 . TRBJ2-2
CASSKDRGRNEQYF TGCGCCAGCAGCAAGGACAGGGGCAGGAACGAGCAGTACTTC TRBD1 TRBV5-1 few TRBJ2-7
CASSVHHEAFF TGTGCCAGCAGCGTGCACCACGAAGCTTTCTTT . TRBV4-2 . TRBJ1-1
CASNQIAGGPSVNTGELFF TGTGCCAGCAACCAAATAGCGGGAGGGCCGTCAGTGAACACCGGGGAGCTGTTTTTT TRBD2 TRBV27 few TRBJ2-2
CASSSELAGGTLYEQYF TGTGCCAGCAGCTCAGAGCTAGCGGGAGGGACTCTCTACGAGCAGTACTTC TRBD2 TRBV7-9 . TRBJ2-7
CASTRGGSTTDTQYF TGTGCCAGCACCCGGGGCGGGAGCACCACAGATACGCAGTATTTT TRBD2 TRBV9 . TRBJ2-3
CSVVGTAYNEQFF TGCAGCGTTGTGGGGACTGCCTACAATGAGCAGTTCTTC . TRBV29-1 . TRBJ2-1
CSVVQGGEAFF TGCAGCGTTGTGCAGGGAGGTGAAGCTTTCTTT . TRBV29-1 . TRBJ1-1
CATGTPLTDTQYF TGTGCCACCGGGACACCTTTAACAGATACGCAGTATTTT . TRBV15 once TRBJ2-3
CASSQDVGRGRAPDTQYF TGCGCCAGCAGCCAAGATGTAGGGCGCGGGAGGGCCCCAGATACGCAGTATTTT TRBD2 TRBV4-3 . TRBJ2-3
CASSPNGGAGETQYF TGTGCCAGCAGCCCCAATGGGGGGGCGGGTGAGACCCAGTACTTC . TRBV7-2 many TRBJ2-5
CASRPQPGLEETQYF TGTGCCAGCAGACCCCAACCGGGACTAGAAGAGACCCAGTACTTC TRBD2 TRBV7-9 few TRBJ2-5
CSVEGTSGSLTDTQYF TGCAGCGTTGAAGGGACTAGCGGGAGTTTGACAGATACGCAGTATTTT TRBD2 TRBV29-1 . TRBJ2-3
CASRGGVAVSPYEQYF TGTGCCAGCAGGGGGGGGGTAGCGGTCAGCCCCTACGAGCAGTACTTC TRBD2 TRBV28 . TRBJ2-7
CASSLSSGAYGYTF TGTGCCAGCAGTTTATCGTCAGGGGCCTATGGCTACACCTTC . TRBV27 . TRBJ1-2
CASRGNQPQHF TGTGCCAGTCGGGGCAATCAGCCCCAGCATTTT . TRBV18 few TRBJ1-5
CASSGGASVSYNEQFF TGTGCCAGCAGCGGCGGGGCTAGCGTCTCCTACAATGAGCAGTTCTTC . TRBV7-9 . TRBJ2-1
CASSFQGWLTEAFF TGTGCCAGCAGTTTTCAGGGCTGGCTGACTGAAGCTTTCTTT . TRBV28 few TRBJ1-1
CATSRGVAGRSKAYNEQFF TGTGCCACCAGCAGAGGGGTAGCGGGAAGATCTAAGGCATACAATGAGCAGTTCTTC TRBD2 TRBV15 few TRBJ2-1
CASSSTGQGNYGYTF TGTGCCAGCAGCTCGACGGGACAGGGGAACTATGGCTACACCTTC TRBD1 TRBV7-9 . TRBJ1-2
CASGKEGYNEQFF TGTGCCAGCGGGAAGGAGGGTTACAATGAGCAGTTCTTC . TRBV9 . TRBJ2-1
CASSDGWANIQYF TGTGCCAGCAGTGATGGTTGGGCTAACATTCAGTACTTC . TRBV6-1 . TRBJ2-4
CSAVGRGTDTQYF TGCAGCGCCGTCGGTCGGGGGACAGATACGCAGTATTTT . TRBV29-1 once TRBJ2-3
CASSLRQPNTGELFF TGTGCCAGCAGCTTAAGACAGCCCAACACCGGGGAGCTGTTTTTT . TRBV13 . TRBJ2-2
CASSPSDSRGETQYF TGTGCCAGCAGTCCATCGGACAGCCGTGGGGAGACCCAGTACTTC . TRBV27 . TRBJ2-5
CAVKEGLNTEAFF TGTGCCGTTAAGGAGGGGTTGAACACTGAAGCTTTCTTT . TRBV27 . TRBJ1-1
CASSLRVPHPGGNEKLFF TGTGCCAGCAGCTTACGGGTCCCTCACCCGGGGGGTAATGAAAAACTGTTTTTT . TRBV7-2 few TRBJ1-4
CASGSKPEQYF TGCGCCAGCGGCAGCAAGCCCGAGCAGTACTTC . TRBV10-2 . TRBJ2-7
CASSFGFGPDPMGQYF TGTGCCAGCAGCTTTGGATTCGGGCCAGACCCGATGGGGCAGTACTTC . TRBV11-2 . TRBJ2-7
CASTDRAWEQYF TGTGCCAGCACAGACAGGGCTTGGGAGCAGTACTTC TRBD1 TRBV7-9 . TRBJ2-7
CASSLSSGSLNEQFF TGTGCCAGCAGTTTAAGCAGCGGGAGTTTAAATGAGCAGTTCTTC TRBD2 TRBV28 few TRBJ2-1
CASSRLKPPEAEAFF TGTGCCAGCAGCCGCTTAAAGCCGCCTGAGGCTGAAGCTTTCTTT . TRBV4-1 . TRBJ1-1
CASSPLQRSSYEQYF TGTGCCAGCTCACCACTCCAGCGGAGCTCCTACGAGCAGTACTTC . TRBV18 . TRBJ2-7
CASSLVAGGSYNEQFF TGTGCCAGCAGCTTAGTAGCGGGAGGCTCCTACAATGAGCAGTTCTTC TRBD2 TRBV7-7 . TRBJ2-1
CASNMGAPNQPQHF TGTGCCAGCAACATGGGGGCGCCTAATCAGCCCCAGCATTTT . TRBV9 few TRBJ1-5
CASSQIGSRYNEQFF TGCGCCAGCAGCCAAATCGGCTCTCGATACAATGAGCAGTTCTTC . TRBV4-1 . TRBJ2-1